This T cell receptor (beta chain) stems from a study of blood T cell repertoires in COVID-19 (TCRdb year 2020). Looking at the study overall: Collaborator samples came from the United States, Italy and Spain and covered acute and convalescent phases of COVID-19. Sample metadata almost always included a de-identified subject ID, COVID-19 status, age in years and sex. The samples were drawn from two sources: the first 160 participants of the ongoing ImmuneRACE study, and over 1,000 subjects contributed by 6 global collaborators. Where available, HLA class I and class II types were taken from metadata supplied by the sample provider and were not determined by assay-based typing. The prospective study material was composed of cDNA or gDNA derived from T cells, B-cell-depleted T cells, or PBMCs. The dataset comprised deeply sampled blood TCRbeta repertoires from subjects exposed to, actively infected with, or recovered from COVID-19. The repertoires were made available in a free public database intended to serve as a resource for research on the immune response to SARS-CoV-2.

The investigation overall reported the following: The amount of clinical and demographic metadata varied by source and participant and was provided uncurated.

Each collaborating institution followed its own protocols to collect whole blood in K2EDTA tubes. Collaborator samples were shipped for TCRbeta analysis as frozen whole blood, isolated PBMCs, or DNA extracted from either sample type. The CDR3 contains 13 residues, cysteine and phenylalanine counted. CDR3 DNA is the only sequence kept; it has 39 bases, read in frame from the first base. From a lookup of the germline V gene, CDR1 and CDR2 are MNHEY and SVGAGI. Trimming takes 7 bases off V and 3 bases off J; junction bases not matched to a gene: 3. Comment on this clone: Its specific antigen is unknown. No base quality information exists; no much larger clone differs at one position.

TCRbeta CDR3 regions were amplified from genomic DNA using the immunoSEQ Assay, a bias-controlled multiplex PCR. Per the source publication's procedure: The number of nucleated cells in each sample was estimated by amplification of reference gene primers within the assay. To quantify the absolute abundance of each unique TCRbeta CDR3 rearrangement, sequence reads were collapsed and filtered. For each sample, productive Simpson clonality was calculated by taking the square root of Simpson's diversity index across productive rearrangements. TCRdb holds this immuneACCESS table with in-frame rearrangements only. Some clones are missing; in checked studies, unresolved V genes explain under half, and the rest has no known cause. V, J and clone size reflect that table, while D and trimming were determined from the DNA. This sample gives approximately 70,000 clones in total; more than 75% of them show up just once. Around 9.9% of the sample is taken by the ten largest.

The chain is made from TRBV6-5 and TRBJ2-7; the junction holds 10 bases that match TRBD2. Sequencing was carried out using peripheral blood. This receptor was obtained from a man aged 70 or older with active or convalescent COVID-19. The CDR3 protein is CASNPSGGYEQYF. The sequence in DNA is TGTGCCAGCAATCCTAGCGGGGGCTACGAGCAGTACTTC.